This is a list of T cell receptor beta chains from one sample in a study of blood T cell repertoires in COVID-19. Sequencing used immunoSEQ multiplex PCR; TCRdb keeps in-frame clones, though not all of them. The sample yields over 150,000 clones, less than 85% seen once. The sequenced sample consisted of peripheral blood. The origin of the receptors is a human donor in a cohort sampled during active COVID-19. Both conserved end residues are part of each CDR3.

j_call,v_call,cdr3_length,cdr3_aa
TRBJ1-3,TRBV5-1,15,CASSFRLSSGNTIYF
TRBJ2-5,TRBV19,14,CASSIWTGEETQYF
TRBJ1-4,TRBV19,11,CASSAREKLFF
TRBJ1-1,TRBV4-1,17,CASSQEGPWGGATEAFF
TRBJ1-1,TRBV29-1,13,CSVNREMNTEAFF
TRBJ1-2,TRBV7-9,15,CASSLALTGSYGYTF
TRBJ1-4,TRBV15,16,CATSRGGTATNEKLFF
TRBJ1-1,TRBV13,12,CASSVTGFGAFF
TRBJ2-2,TRBV4-1,18,CASSQGGAGGQNTGELFF
TRBJ2-7,TRBV6-5,14,CASSPRQGAYEQYF
TRBJ1-5,TRBV19,12,CASSELRGPQHF
TRBJ1-6,TRBV5-5,15,CASSLKAGESSPLHF
TRBJ1-1,TRBV14,15,CASSQWGREDTEAFF
TRBJ1-1,TRBV4-1,14,CASNQDSRDTEAFF
TRBJ1-4,TRBV4-2,18,CASSQDQPGPGANEKLFF
TRBJ2-1,TRBV5-8,15,CASSFTSGGVNEQFF
TRBJ1-1,TRBV11-1,13,CASSLGPRERAFF
TRBJ2-6,TRBV5-1,16,CASKPPQFSGANVLTF
TRBJ1-1,TRBV5-1,15,CASSFPLEGGNEAFF
TRBJ1-3,TRBV9,14,CASSVEGSGNTIYF
TRBJ1-2,TRBV5-1,14,CASSLGSTNYGYTF
TRBJ2-7,TRBV20-1,11,CSASFGNEQYF
TRBJ1-4,TRBV24-1,13,CASSGTSYEKLFF
TRBJ2-3,TRBV11-2,17,CASRPNRSGNVTDTQYF
TRBJ1-2,TRBV7-8,18,CASSLEPGQGAFEDGYTF
TRBJ2-3,TRBV3-1/TRBV3-2,18,CASSQDWGTSGGRDTQYF
TRBJ2-7,TRBV19,13,CASSTPGTYEQYF